Reported below is one T cell receptor beta chain. Its antigen is unknown. A junction end diverges from the germline sequence, so it may reflect a read error. From a lookup of the germline V gene (reference sequence), CDR1 and CDR2 are SSHAT and FNYEAQ. Its CDR3 holds 15 amino acids, cysteine through phenylalanine. Just CDR3 DNA is preserved here, 45 bases in frame from base 1. This sample stems from a study of cytotoxic CD8 clonotypes in ibrutinib-treated CLL (dated by TCRdb to the early 2020s). For the wider study: The cohort was composed of ten to eleven relapsed/refractory and roughly 14 treatment-naive patients; IGHV unmutated status was identified in approximately 17 patients. Partial responses were observed in 24 patients and complete responses in 2; after a median follow-up of around 68 months, remission was maintained in around 14 patients and progression was observed in some twelve. Response samples were taken after a median of approximately a year on treatment, ranging from roughly 6 to 36 months. On average, each sample had 255,043 productive templates and more than 85,000 productive rearrangements. Longitudinal samples were obtainable from about 30% of the 86 participants in the trial. Cryopreserved peripheral blood mononuclear cells were collected before treatment, at response, and at either disease progression or sustained remission. Every sample from remission and from progressive disease was obtained while the patients were still on ibrutinib.

Findings and caveats that apply to the study as a whole: Public clonotypes were rare and either shrank or stayed stable during treatment, and the rise in clonality at ibrutinib response reflected expansion of private clonotypes. At ibrutinib response clonality went up, during sustained remission it held steady, and at progression it dropped back toward baseline. Baseline clonality was found to be higher than that of age-matched healthy donors and was strongly correlated with circulating CD8+ T-cell counts. Sampling times were not matched between patients in sustained remission and patients whose disease was progressing, and lymph node repertoires were not examined.

Interpreted using the paper, the time point label stands for: approximately eleven months on ibrutinib. For TCR beta library preparation, roughly 2 micrograms of genomic DNA were extracted from the cryopreserved PBMCs. Longitudinal blood samples from CLL patients receiving ibrutinib monotherapy were subjected to high-throughput TCR beta sequencing. The patients took part in an open-label, single-center phase 2 trial of ibrutinib monotherapy. Each clonotype received, on average, around 10x coverage in deep resolution sequencing performed on a MiSeq, where the target depth lay between 1 in 1 million and 1 in 200,000 T cells. The immunoSEQ hsTCRB Kit was used to generate the TCR beta libraries. The published analysis was carried out like this. The data were analyzed with ImmunoSEQ Analyzer and ImmunoSEQ Data Assistant, and V, D and J gene assignments followed IMGT definitions. Clonality was computed as one minus normalized Shannon entropy of productive rearrangement frequencies, ranging from 0 to 1. Only overrepresented clonotypes making up at least 0.05% of each patient's repertoire were included in the public clonotype analysis. Repertoires from thirteen age-matched healthy donors in immuneACCESS were used as clonality controls. This is the immuneACCESS table as TCRdb keeps it, with only in-frame sequences that have V and J called. A part of the clones is gone; compared with another copy, unresolved V genes explain less than half, and the rest is unexplained. That table furnishes V, J and clone size, whereas the DNA furnished D and trimming. This sample holds roughly 17,000 clones; around two thirds were observed only once. The top ten clones comprise about 25% of the sample.

In this chain, TRBV7-7 is recombined with TRBJ2-3; the D region possibly corresponds to TRBD2 (6 bases align). The specimen comprised PBMCs, sampled after 12 months of ibrutinib treatment. The origin of this receptor is a human donor with chronic lymphocytic leukemia. The DNA sequence reads TGTGCTAGCAGCTTGAGGAGGGGCACAGCAGATACGCAGTATTTT. This translates into CASSLRRGTADTQYF.